This TCR beta chain was sequenced for a study of PD-1 blockade in classical Hodgkin lymphoma. Study as a whole: Administration of nivolumab to patients was at 3 mg/kg intravenously every 2 weeks.

Study-wide findings and caveats: Newly diagnosed patients were reported to start with lower TCR diversity than healthy donors. Complete responders entered with baseline diversity on par with newly diagnosed patients, the results showed.

TCRdb's copy holds only in-frame clones and misses some; the assay was immunoSEQ multiplex PCR. The data hold tens of thousands of clones, with 89% observed a single time. Germline lookup yields CDR1 LNHNV and CDR2 YYDKDF (reference sequence). Deletions cut 9 bases from V and 1 base from J, with 10 bases between. The CDR3 runs 13 residues. As to this clone: The antigen is undetermined.

After autologous stem cell transplantation all patients relapsed, and prior brentuximab vedotin exposure differed between cohorts. The V gene is TRBV15, the J gene TRBJ1-5; maybe TRBD1 (6 bases). Material: peripheral blood mononuclear cells (PBMCs), obtained at baseline. The source of this sequence is a human donor with classical Hodgkin lymphoma. DNA of the CDR3: TGTGCCACAGGGGGGGCAAGCAATCAGCCCCAGCATTTT. It yields the protein CATGGASNQPQHF.